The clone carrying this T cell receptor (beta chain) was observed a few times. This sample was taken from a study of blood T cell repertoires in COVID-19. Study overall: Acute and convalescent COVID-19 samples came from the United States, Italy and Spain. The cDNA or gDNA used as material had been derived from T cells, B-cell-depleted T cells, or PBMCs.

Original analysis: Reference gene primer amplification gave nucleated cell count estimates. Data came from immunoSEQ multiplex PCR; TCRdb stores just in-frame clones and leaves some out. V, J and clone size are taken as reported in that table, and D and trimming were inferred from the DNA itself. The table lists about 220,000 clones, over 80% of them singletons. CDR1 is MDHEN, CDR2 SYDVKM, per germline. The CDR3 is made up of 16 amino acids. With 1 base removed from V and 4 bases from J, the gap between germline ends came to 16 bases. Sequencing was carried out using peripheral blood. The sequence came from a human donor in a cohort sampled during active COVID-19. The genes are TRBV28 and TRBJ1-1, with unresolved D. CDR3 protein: CASSLFPTDSGTEAFF. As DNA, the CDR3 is TGTGCCAGCAGTTTATTCCCAACTGACTCCGGCACTGAAGCTTTCTTT.